This TCR beta chain was sequenced for a study of CD8+ T cells in alopecia areata. Trimming pared 2 bases from V and 3 bases from J, leaving 10 bases between. CDR1 is SQVTM, CDR2 ANQGSEA, per germline. This CDR3 spans 13 amino acids. A single count supports this clone. Treatment: oral pan-JAK inhibitor, 5-10 mg twice daily. TCR sequencing used cDNA made by reverse transcription of extracted RNA. The method was immunoSEQ multiplex PCR; TCRdb's version includes in-frame clones alone and lacks a portion of them. The sample records approximately 140,000 clones, 65% to 90% being singletons. Sample: CD8+ T cells sorted from blood, taken at week 4, from a patient treated with tofacitinib. The gene calls are TRBV29-1 and TRBJ1-2; D is perhaps TRBD1 (6 bases). The receptor comes from a human donor with alopecia areata. The CDR3 DNA follows: TGCAGCGTTGAACCCAGGGGTGACTATGGCTACACCTTC. Amino acids: CSVEPRGDYGYTF.